This T cell receptor beta chain is drawn from a study of T cell responses to AZD1222 COVID-19 vaccine. Whole-study findings and limits: Repertoires were collected only later (after the peak T cell response had occurred).

The CDR3 totals 13 residues. The V gene lost 5 bases and the J gene lost 6 bases, with 10 bases spanning the gap. Germline V CDR1 and CDR2: MNHEY, SVGAGI. Clones were sequenced by immunoSEQ multiplex PCR, and TCRdb holds only the in-frame ones, with some missing. The top ten hold roughly 8.7% of the sample, which has 100,000 to 150,000 clones, roughly 85% seen once. Concerning this clone: Antigen unknown.

The chain combines TRBV6-5 with TRBJ2-2, with a possible D match to TRBD2 (6 bases). The TCR originated in an adult who received the MenACWY meningococcal vaccine as a control. Sequences were derived from peripheral blood, sampled 28 days after the second dose of the MenACWY control vaccine. The CDR3 DNA follows: TGTGCCAGCAGTCTACGGAGGGCCGGGGAGCTGTTTTTT. Translating gives CASSLRRAGELFF.